Listed here is a single T cell receptor (beta chain). Its antigen is unknown. The V end lost 1 base, the J end lost 5 bases, and 9 bases lay between the germline ends. The CDR3 sequence is 13 residues long. Germline V gives CDR1 SGHNT, CDR2 YYREEE (reference sequence). Using immunoSEQ multiplex PCR, the repertoire was profiled, and TCRdb retains in-frame clones only, with some absent. This repertoire shows over 200,000 clones, around 94% found once; its top ten account for over 1.5%. This sample is drawn from a study of T cell responses to AZD1222 COVID-19 vaccine. General study results and limits: The study identified only five or six AZD1222 recipients as seropositive at baseline. Close to half of all spike-specific TCRs reportedly target regions of the variants that are unmutated.

The sequence was collected from an adult who received the MenACWY meningococcal vaccine as a control. V and J are TRBV5-4 and TRBJ2-5; D unresolved. Sample: peripheral blood, taken 28 days after the second dose of the MenACWY control vaccine. In DNA form, the CDR3 reads TGTGCCAGCAGCTTGCAGGCGCGGGAGACCCAGTACTTC. Its translation is CASSLQARETQYF.